The rows below give T cell receptor beta chains drawn from one sample of a study of blood T cells in healthy people across ages. Via MiXCR, TCRdb re-called the 5' RACE reads, giving one row per CDR3 protein. The top ten hold around 23% of the sample, which has some 1.8 million distinct CDR3 sequences, about 39% seen once. Sequencing was performed on blood. The receptors originated from a human donor in good health. CDR3s include the opening cysteine and the closing phenylalanine or tryptophan. Fields, in order: J gene, D gene, clone size, V gene, CDR3 protein, CDR3 DNA. A D gene is named only where the DNA matches it firmly. Size tells how often a clone was seen (once, few, many) or the class of an expanded clone, and some rows leave it out.

>TRBJ1-6|NA|few|TRBV24-1
CATSDHYRNSPLHF
TGTGCCACCAGTGACCATTACAGGAATTCACCCCTCCACTTT
>TRBJ2-1|NA|NA|TRBV12-3/TRBV12-4
CTSSLILSGGDEQFF
TGTACCAGCAGTTTAATTCTGAGTGGAGGGGATGAGCAGTTCTTC
>TRBJ1-5|TRBD1|NA|TRBV6-1
CASSLTGTGRQPQHF
TGTGCCAGCAGCCTCACCGGGACAGGGCGTCAGCCCCAGCATTTT
>TRBJ2-1|TRBD2|NA|TRBV7-9
CASSLGSGGSCNEQFF
TGTGCCAGCAGCTTAGGGAGCGGGGGTTCCTGCAATGAGCAGTTCTTC
>TRBJ1-2|NA|NA|TRBV6-5
CASGRGTANYGYTF
TGTGCCAGCGGTAGGGGCACCGCTAACTATGGCTACACCTTC
>TRBJ2-1|TRBD1|many|TRBV10-3
CAISDLRDRGSYNEQFF
TGTGCCATCAGTGACCTCAGGGACAGGGGCTCCTACAATGAGCAGTTCTTC
>TRBJ1-6|TRBD1|once|TRBV28
CASRTGGAYNSPLHF
TGTGCCAGCAGAACAGGGGGCGCCTATAATTCACCCCTCCACTTT
>TRBJ1-4|NA|NA|TRBV5-1
CASSSTPTNEKLFF
TGCGCCAGCAGCTCGACACCAACTAATGAAAAACTGTTTTTT
>TRBJ1-6|NA|few|TRBV6-1
CASSEFGGQSPLHF
TGTGCCAGCAGTGAATTTGGCGGACAGTCACCCCTCCACTTT
>TRBJ2-1|TRBD2|few|TRBV12-3/TRBV12-4
CASSLGPGTSSRNEQFF
TGTGCCAGCAGTTTAGGCCCCGGGACTAGCAGCCGAAATGAGCAGTTCTTC
>TRBJ2-7|NA|many|TRBV25-1
CASSEYSEQYF
TGTGCCAGCAGTGAATATAGCGAGCAGTACTTC
>TRBJ2-3|TRBD1|few|TRBV9
CASRDRVTDTQYF
TGTGCCAGCCGGGACAGGGTCACAGATACGCAGTATTTT
>TRBJ2-7|TRBD1|NA|TRBV20-1
CSASRDRPTYEQYF
TGCAGTGCTAGCCGGGACAGGCCTACCTACGAGCAGTACTTC
>TRBJ2-2|TRBD1|NA|TRBV14
CASSPTGRGRIGELFF
TGTGCCAGCAGCCCCACCGGCAGGGGGCGGATCGGGGAGCTGTTTTTT
>TRBJ2-7|NA|few|TRBV6-2/TRBV6-3
CASSPDTGRSSYEQYF
TGTGCCAGCAGCCCAGACACTGGAAGGAGCTCCTACGAGCAGTACTTC
>TRBJ1-6|NA|NA|TRBV7-8
CASKWTVDSPLHF
TGTGCCAGCAAATGGACAGTCGATTCACCCCTCCACTTT
>TRBJ2-3|TRBD1|few|TRBV4-3
CASSPGTEADTQYF
TGCGCCAGCAGCCCCGGGACAGAGGCAGATACGCAGTATTTT
>TRBJ2-1|NA|few|TRBV7-2
CASSLEGLVRNEQFF
TGTGCCAGCAGCTTAGAAGGACTCGTCCGCAATGAGCAGTTCTTC
>TRBJ2-3|TRBD2|few|TRBV2
CASSGTTDTQYF
TGTGCCAGCAGCGGGACTACTGATACGCAGTATTTT
>TRBJ2-1|TRBD2|NA|TRBV9
CASSAYSGGYNEQFF
TGTGCCAGCAGCGCCTATAGCGGGGGGTACAATGAGCAGTTCTTC
>TRBJ2-7|TRBD2|few|TRBV28
CASTTSGGTSSYEQYF
TGTGCCAGCACTACTTCGGGGGGAACTAGCTCCTACGAGCAGTACTTC
>TRBJ2-7|NA|NA|TRBV10-2
CASSELAGFWQYF
TGCGCCAGCAGTGAACTAGCAGGATTTTGGCAGTACTTC
>TRBJ1-2|NA|NA|TRBV12-5
CASGLATDSRGGYGYTF
TGTGCTAGTGGTTTGGCTACCGACAGTAGGGGTGGCTATGGCTACACCTTC
>TRBJ1-1|NA|NA|TRBV4-2
CASSPERLNTFF
TGTGCCAGCAGCCCAGAACGATTAAATACTTTCTTT
>TRBJ2-2|NA|once|TRBV13
CASSFTGPTGELFF
TGTGCCAGCAGCTTCACAGGTCCAACCGGGGAGCTGTTTTTT
>TRBJ2-3|TRBD1|NA|TRBV5-1
CASTPGQSTDTQYF
TGCGCCAGCACCCCGGGACAGAGCACAGATACGCAGTATTTT
>TRBJ2-7|NA|few|TRBV5-1
CASRFAGLYEQYF
TGCGCCAGCAGATTCGCGGGCCTCTACGAGCAGTACTTC
>TRBJ1-2|NA|NA|TRBV7-2
CASSLSTGTYGYTF
TGTGCCAGCAGCTTAAGTACGGGGACCTATGGCTACACCTTC
>TRBJ2-1|NA|NA|TRBV20-1
CSASQGDNEQFF
TGCAGTGCTAGCCAGGGTGACAATGAGCAGTTCTTC
>TRBJ2-1|NA|few|TRBV7-8
CASSLQLDNEQFF
TGTGCCAGCAGCTTGCAACTTGACAATGAGCAGTTCTTC
>TRBJ2-3|TRBD2|few|TRBV7-2
CASSLEASGGAIDTQYF
TGTGCCAGCAGCTTAGAAGCTAGCGGGGGGGCCATAGATACGCAGTATTTT
>TRBJ2-7|NA|NA|TRBV20-1
CSARSPGWDEQYF
TGCAGTGCTAGATCTCCGGGGTGGGACGAGCAGTACTTC
>TRBJ2-1|NA|NA|TRBV5-1
CASSQTTLEGRSYNEQFF
TGCGCCAGCAGCCAAACCACGCTCGAGGGTAGGTCCTACAATGAGCAGTTCTTC
>TRBJ2-7|NA|few|TRBV20-1
CSAAEFSYEQYF
TGCAGTGCCGCGGAGTTCTCCTACGAGCAGTACTTC
>TRBJ1-1|NA|few|TRBV20-1
CSASGGRGTEAFF
TGCAGTGCTAGCGGCGGGAGGGGTACTGAAGCTTTCTTT
>TRBJ1-2|TRBD1|few|TRBV2
CASSVSIRDRAQGYTF
TGTGCCAGCAGTGTTAGTATCCGGGACAGGGCTCAAGGCTACACCTTC
>TRBJ1-2|TRBD1|once|TRBV7-2
CVSSLSRGQGARYGYTF
TGTGTCAGCAGCCTTAGCCGAGGGCAGGGGGCGCGCTATGGCTACACCTTC
>TRBJ1-1|NA|NA|TRBV3-1
CASSQWDYGFNTEAFF
TGTGCCAGCAGCCAATGGGACTACGGGTTTAACACTGAAGCTTTCTTT
>TRBJ1-4|NA|NA|TRBV12-3/TRBV12-4
CASSPFLGPRPFNEKLFF
TGTGCCAGCAGCCCTTTCCTTGGACCTCGACCCTTTAATGAAAAACTGTTTTTT
>TRBJ2-3|TRBD2|few|TRBV4-3
CASSQDLASGGSFTDTQYF
TGCGCCAGCAGCCAAGATCTAGCTAGCGGGGGGTCATTCACAGATACGCAGTATTTT
>TRBJ2-7|NA|few|TRBV15
CATSRDPPLGSSYEQYF
TGTGCCACCAGCAGAGATCCCCCTCTGGGGTCCTCCTACGAGCAGTACTTC
>TRBJ1-2|NA|NA|TRBV20-1
CSARATQVYGYTF
TGCAGTGCTAGAGCGACGCAGGTCTATGGCTACACCTTC
>TRBJ2-3|TRBD2|NA|TRBV15
CATSSSVIAGGLDTQYF
TGTGCCACCAGCAGTTCTGTAATAGCGGGGGGTCTAGATACGCAGTATTTT